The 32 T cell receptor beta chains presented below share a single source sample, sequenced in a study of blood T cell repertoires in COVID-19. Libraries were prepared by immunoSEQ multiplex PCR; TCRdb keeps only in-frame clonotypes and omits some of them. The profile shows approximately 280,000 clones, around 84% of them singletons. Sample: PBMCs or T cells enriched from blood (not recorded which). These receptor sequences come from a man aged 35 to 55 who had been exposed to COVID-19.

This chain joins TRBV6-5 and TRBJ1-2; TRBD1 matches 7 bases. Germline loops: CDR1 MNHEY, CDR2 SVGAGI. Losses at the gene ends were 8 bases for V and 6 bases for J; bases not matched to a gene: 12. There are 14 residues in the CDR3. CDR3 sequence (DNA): TGTGCCAGCTCGTTCGGACAGGTGGGGAATGGCTACACCTTC. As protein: CASSFGQVGNGYTF.

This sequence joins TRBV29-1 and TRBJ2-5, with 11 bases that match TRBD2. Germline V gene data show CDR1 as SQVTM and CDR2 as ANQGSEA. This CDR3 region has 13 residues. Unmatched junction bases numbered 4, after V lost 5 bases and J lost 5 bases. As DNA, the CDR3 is TGCAGCGTTTTAGCGGGAGGGACGGAGACCCAGTACTTC. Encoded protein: CSVLAGGTETQYF.

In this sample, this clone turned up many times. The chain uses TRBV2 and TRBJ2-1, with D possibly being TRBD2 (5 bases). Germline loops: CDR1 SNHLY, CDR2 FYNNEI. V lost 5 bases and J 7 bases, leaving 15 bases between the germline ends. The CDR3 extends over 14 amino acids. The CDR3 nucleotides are TGTGCCAGCAGTTTAGGAGGAGCTTTGAATGAGCAGTTCTTC. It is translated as CASSLGGALNEQFF.

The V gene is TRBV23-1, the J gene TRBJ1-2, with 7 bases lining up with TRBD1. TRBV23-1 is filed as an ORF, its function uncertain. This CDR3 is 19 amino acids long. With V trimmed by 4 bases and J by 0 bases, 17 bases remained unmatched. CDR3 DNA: TGCGCCAGCAGTCTTAAGCCTGGGACAGATAAAGGGCCTAACTATGGCTACACCTTC. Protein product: CASSLKPGTDKGPNYGYTF.

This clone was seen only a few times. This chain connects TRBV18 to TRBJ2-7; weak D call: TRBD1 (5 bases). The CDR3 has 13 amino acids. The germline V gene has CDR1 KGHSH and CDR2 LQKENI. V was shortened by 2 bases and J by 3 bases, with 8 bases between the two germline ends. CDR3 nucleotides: TGTGCCAGCTCACCATATCAGGGCTACGAGCAGTACTTC. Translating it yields CASSPYQGYEQYF.

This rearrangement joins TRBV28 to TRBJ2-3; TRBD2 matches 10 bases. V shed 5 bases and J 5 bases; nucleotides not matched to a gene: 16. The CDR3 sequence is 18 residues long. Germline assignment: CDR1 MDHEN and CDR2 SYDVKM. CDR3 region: CASSATRQREGREDTQYF. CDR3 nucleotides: TGTGCCAGCAGTGCAACGAGGCAGCGGGAGGGCCGAGAAGATACGCAGTATTTT.

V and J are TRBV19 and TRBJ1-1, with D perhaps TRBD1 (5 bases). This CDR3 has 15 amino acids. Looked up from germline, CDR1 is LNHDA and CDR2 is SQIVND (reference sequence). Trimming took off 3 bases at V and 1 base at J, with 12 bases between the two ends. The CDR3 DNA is TGTGCCAGTAGTATGATTGGGGCTTCGAACACTGAAGCTTTCTTT. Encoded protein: CASSMIGASNTEAFF.

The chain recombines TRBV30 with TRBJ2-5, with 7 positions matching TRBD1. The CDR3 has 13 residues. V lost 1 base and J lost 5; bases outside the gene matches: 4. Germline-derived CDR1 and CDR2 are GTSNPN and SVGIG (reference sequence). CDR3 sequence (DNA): TGTGCCTGGAGTGGGGACAGCGCGGAGACCCAGTACTTC. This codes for CAWSGDSAETQYF.

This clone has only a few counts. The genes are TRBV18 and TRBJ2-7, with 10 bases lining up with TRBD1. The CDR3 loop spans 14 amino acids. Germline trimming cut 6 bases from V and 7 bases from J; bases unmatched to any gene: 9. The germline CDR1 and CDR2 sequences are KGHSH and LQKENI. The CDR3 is CASSSGTGEVEQYF. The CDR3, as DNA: TGTGCCAGCTCGTCCGGGACAGGGGAGGTGGAGCAGTACTTC.

The CDR3 region is CASSYPKVTGDQPQHF. CDR3 DNA sequence: TGTGCCAGCAGTTACCCAAAGGTGACAGGGGATCAGCCCCAGCATTTT. This sequence joins TRBV6-6 and TRBJ1-5, with TRBD1 matching 8 bases. The CDR3 is 16 residues long. The V and J ends lost 2 bases and 5 bases, in that order; junction bases with no gene match: 8. Looked up from germline, CDR1 is MNHNY and CDR2 is SVGAGI (reference sequence).

The CDR3 protein is CASSYGGRNYEQYF. For the CDR3, the DNA is TGTGCCAGCAGTTACGGCGGGAGGAACTACGAGCAGTACTTC. The chain couples TRBV6-5 to TRBJ2-7; 8 bases line up with TRBD2. V was clipped by 2 bases and J by 3 bases; unmatched bases: 3. Germline-derived CDR1 and CDR2 are MNHEY and SVGAGI. The CDR3 extends over 14 amino acids.

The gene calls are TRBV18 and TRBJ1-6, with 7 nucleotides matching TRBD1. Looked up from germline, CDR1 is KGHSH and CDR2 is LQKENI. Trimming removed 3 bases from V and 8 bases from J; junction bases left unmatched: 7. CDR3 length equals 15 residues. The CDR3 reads CASSPRQGDDSPLHF. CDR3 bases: TGTGCCAGCTCACCCCGCCAGGGGGATGATTCACCCCTCCACTTT.

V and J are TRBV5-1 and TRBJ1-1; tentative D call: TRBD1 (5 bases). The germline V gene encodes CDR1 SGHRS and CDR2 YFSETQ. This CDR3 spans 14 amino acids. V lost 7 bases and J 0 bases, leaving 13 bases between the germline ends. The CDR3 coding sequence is TGCGCCAGCTCAATGGACACACTGAACACTGAAGCTTTCTTT. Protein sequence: CASSMDTLNTEAFF.

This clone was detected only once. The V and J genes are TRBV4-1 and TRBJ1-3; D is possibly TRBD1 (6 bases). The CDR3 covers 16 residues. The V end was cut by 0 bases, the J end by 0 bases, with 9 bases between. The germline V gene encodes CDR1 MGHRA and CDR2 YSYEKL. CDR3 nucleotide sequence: TGCGCCAGCAGCCAAGATGGACAGATCTCTGGAAACACCATATATTTT. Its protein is CASSQDGQISGNTIYF.

CDR3 bases: TGCAGCGTTGAAGATCTTAGCGTCGGCTACACCTTC. Protein sequence: CSVEDLSVGYTF. The V gene is TRBV29-1, the J gene TRBJ1-2; D is uncertain. Trimming removed 0 bases from V and 8 bases from J, with 10 bases in between. The CDR3 sequence is 12 residues long. Germline CDR1 and CDR2: SQVTM and ANQGSEA.

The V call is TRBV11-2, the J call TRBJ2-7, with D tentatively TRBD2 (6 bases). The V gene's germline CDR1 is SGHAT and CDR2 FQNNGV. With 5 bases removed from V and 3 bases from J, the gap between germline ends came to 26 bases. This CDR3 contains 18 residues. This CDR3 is CASSPSEGGRSFHYEQYF. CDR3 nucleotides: TGTGCCAGCAGCCCTAGTGAGGGAGGCAGAAGCTTTCACTACGAGCAGTACTTC.

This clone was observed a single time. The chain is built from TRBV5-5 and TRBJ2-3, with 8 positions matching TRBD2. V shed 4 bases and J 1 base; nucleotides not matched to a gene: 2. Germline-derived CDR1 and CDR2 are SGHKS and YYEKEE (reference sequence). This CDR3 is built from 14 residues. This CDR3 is CASSAGLGTDTQYF. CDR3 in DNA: TGTGCCAGCAGCGCGGGACTAGGCACAGATACGCAGTATTTT.

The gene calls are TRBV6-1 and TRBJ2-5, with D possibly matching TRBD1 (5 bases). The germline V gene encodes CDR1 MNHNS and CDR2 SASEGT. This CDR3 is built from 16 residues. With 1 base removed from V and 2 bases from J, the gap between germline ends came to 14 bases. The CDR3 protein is CASSEGAWGQQETQYF. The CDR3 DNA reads TGTGCCAGCAGTGAAGGAGCATGGGGCCAACAAGAGACCCAGTACTTC.

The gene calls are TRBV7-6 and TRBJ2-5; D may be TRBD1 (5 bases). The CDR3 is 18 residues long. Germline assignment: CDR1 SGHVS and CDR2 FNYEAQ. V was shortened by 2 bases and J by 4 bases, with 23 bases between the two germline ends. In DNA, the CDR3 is TGTGCCAGCAGCTTATCGGCGTACGGACAAATCGTAAGAGAGACCCAGTACTTC. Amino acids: CASSLSAYGQIVRETQYF.

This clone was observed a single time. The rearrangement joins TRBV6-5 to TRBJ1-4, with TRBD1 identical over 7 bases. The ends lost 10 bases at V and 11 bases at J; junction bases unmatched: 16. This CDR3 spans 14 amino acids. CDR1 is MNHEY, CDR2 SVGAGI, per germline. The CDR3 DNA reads TGTGCCACCGGGGGGGACAGCGATAATAATAAACTGTTTTTT. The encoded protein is CATGGDSDNNKLFF.

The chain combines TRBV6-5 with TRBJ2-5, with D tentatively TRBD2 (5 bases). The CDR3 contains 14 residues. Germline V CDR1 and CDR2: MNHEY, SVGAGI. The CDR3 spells CNRTHGVPCETQYF. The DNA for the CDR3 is TGTAACAGAACCCACGGGGTCCCGTGTGAGACCCAGTACTTC.

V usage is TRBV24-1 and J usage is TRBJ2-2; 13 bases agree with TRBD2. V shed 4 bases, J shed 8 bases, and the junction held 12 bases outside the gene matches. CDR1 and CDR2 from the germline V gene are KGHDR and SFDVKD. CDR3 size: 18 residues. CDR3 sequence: CATSDPDPGLAGFGELFF. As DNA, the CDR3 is TGTGCCACCAGTGACCCAGATCCGGGACTAGCGGGATTTGGGGAGCTGTTTTTT.

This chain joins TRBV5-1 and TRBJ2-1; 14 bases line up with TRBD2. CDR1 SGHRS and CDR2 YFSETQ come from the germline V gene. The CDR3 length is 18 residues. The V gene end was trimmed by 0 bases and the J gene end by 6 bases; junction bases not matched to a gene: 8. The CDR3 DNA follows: TGCGCCAGCAGCTTGGGACTAGCGGGAGGGCCGTTGATCAATGAGCAGTTCTTC. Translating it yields CASSLGLAGGPLINEQFF.

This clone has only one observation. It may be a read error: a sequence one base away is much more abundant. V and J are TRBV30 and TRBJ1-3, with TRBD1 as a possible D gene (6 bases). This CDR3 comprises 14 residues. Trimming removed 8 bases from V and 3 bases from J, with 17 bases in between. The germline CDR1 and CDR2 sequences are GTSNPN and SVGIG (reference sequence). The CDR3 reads CAGNSGVFGNTIYF. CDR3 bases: TGTGCCGGCAATTCAGGGGTTTTTGGAAACACCATATATTTT.

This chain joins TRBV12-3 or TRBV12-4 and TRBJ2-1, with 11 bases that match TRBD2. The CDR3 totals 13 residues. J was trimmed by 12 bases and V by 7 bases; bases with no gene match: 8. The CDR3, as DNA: TGTGCCAGCATCCCTTTAGCGGGAGGGCCGCAGTTCTTC. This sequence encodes CASIPLAGGPQFF.

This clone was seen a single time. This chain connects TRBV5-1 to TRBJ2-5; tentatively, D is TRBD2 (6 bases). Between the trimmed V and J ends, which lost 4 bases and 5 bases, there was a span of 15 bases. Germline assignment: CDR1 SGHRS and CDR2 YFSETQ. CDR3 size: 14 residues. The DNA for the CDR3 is TGCGCCAGCAGCCCCGGGACTGTACGGGAGACCCAGTACTTC. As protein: CASSPGTVRETQYF.

The CDR3 is CSASSGTGAQPQHF. In nucleotides, the CDR3 is TGCAGTGCTAGTTCCGGGACAGGGGCTCAGCCCCAGCATTTT. V and J are TRBV20-1 and TRBJ1-5, with 10 positions matching TRBD1. Per germline, CDR1 DFQATT and CDR2 SNEGSKA (reference sequence). CDR3 length: 14 residues. The junction had 5 bases not matched to a gene; V was cut back by 3 bases and J by 6 bases.

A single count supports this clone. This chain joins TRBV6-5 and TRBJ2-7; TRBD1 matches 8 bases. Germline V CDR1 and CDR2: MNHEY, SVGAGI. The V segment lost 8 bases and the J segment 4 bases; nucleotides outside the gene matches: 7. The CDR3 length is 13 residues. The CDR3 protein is CASRGGQGYEQYF. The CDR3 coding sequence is TGTGCCAGCCGGGGAGGACAGGGTTACGAGCAGTACTTC.

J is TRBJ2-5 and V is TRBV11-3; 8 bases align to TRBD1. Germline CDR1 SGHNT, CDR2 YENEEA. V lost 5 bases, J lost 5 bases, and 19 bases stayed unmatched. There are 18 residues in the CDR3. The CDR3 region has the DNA TGTGCCAGCAGCCGAAAGTCTGTAGGACAGGGATGGGAGGAGACCCAGTACTTC. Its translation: CASSRKSVGQGWEETQYF.

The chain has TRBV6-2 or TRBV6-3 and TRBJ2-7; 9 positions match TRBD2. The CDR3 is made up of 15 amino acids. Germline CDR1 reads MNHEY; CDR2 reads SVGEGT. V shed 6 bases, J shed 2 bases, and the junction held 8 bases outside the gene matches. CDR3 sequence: CASSTPGLAPYEQYF. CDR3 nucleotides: TGTGCCAGCAGCACCCCGGGACTAGCACCCTACGAGCAGTACTTC.

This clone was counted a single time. CDR3 sequence (DNA): TGCGCCAGCAACTCGGGCGGGCGTAACAATGAGCAGTTCTTC. Translated: CASNSGGRNNEQFF. V gene TRBV10-2 combines with J gene TRBJ2-1, with D possibly matching TRBD2 (5 bases). Trimming left V 7 bases short and J 5 bases short, with 15 bases between. The germline gives CDR1 WSHSY, CDR2 SAAADI. This CDR3 has 14 amino acids.

The CDR3 region is CATSDPNSVNEQYF. The CDR3 DNA reads as TGTGCCACCAGTGACCCCAACTCGGTGAACGAGCAGTACTTC. The chain combines TRBV24-1 with TRBJ2-7; D remains ambiguous. V lost 4 bases to trimming and J lost 5 bases, with 14 bases between them. CDR1 is KGHDR, CDR2 SFDVKD, per germline. The CDR3 spans 14 residues.